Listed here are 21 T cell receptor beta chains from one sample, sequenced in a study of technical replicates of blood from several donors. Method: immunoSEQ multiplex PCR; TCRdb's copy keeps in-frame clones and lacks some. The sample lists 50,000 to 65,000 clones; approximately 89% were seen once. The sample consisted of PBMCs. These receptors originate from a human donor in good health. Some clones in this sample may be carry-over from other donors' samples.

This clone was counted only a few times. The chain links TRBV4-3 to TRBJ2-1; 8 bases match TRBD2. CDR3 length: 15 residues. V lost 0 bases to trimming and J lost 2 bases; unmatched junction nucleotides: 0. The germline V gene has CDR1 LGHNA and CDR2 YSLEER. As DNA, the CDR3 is TGCGCCAGCAGCCAAGAGCGGGAGGCCTACAATGAGCAGTTCTTC. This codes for CASSQEREAYNEQFF.

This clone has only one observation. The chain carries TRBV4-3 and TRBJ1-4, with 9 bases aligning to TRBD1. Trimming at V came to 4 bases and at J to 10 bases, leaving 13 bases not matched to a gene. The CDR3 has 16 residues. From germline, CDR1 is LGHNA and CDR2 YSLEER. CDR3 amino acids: CASSPRGQGGGGKLFF. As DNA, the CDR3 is TGCGCCAGCAGCCCCCGGGGACAGGGAGGTGGAGGAAAACTGTTTTTT.

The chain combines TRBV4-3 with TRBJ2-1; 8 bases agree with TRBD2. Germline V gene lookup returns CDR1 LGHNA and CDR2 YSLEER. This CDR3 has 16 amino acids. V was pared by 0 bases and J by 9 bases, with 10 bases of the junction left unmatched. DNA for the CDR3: TGCGCCAGCAGCCAAGATCCCGGGAGGGCCATGGGTGAGCAGTTCTTC. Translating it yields CASSQDPGRAMGEQFF.

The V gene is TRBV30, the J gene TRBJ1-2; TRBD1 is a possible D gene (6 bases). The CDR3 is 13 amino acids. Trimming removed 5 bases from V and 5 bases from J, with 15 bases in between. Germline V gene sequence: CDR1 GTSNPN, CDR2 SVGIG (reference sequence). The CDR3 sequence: CAWDRGAHYGYTF. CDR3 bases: TGTGCCTGGGATCGGGGGGCGCATTATGGCTACACCTTC.

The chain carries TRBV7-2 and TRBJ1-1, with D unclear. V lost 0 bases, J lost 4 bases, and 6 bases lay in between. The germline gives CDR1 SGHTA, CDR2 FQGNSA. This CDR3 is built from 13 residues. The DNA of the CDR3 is TGTGCCAGCAGCTTAGCGGTTAGCACTGAAGCTTTCTTT. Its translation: CASSLAVSTEAFF. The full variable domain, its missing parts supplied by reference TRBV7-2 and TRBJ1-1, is GAGVSQSPSNKVTEKGKDVELRCDPISGHTALYWYRQSLGQGLEFLIYFQGNSAPDKSGLPSDRFSAERTGGSVSTLTIQRTQQEDSAVYLCASSLAVSTEAFFGQGTRLTVV.

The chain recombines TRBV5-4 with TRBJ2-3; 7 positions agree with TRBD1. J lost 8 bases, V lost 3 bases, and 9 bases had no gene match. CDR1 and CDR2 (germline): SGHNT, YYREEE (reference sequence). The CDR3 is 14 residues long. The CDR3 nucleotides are TGTGCCAGCAGCTCCTTCCGGACAGGCGGTACGCAGTATTTT. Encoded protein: CASSSFRTGGTQYF.

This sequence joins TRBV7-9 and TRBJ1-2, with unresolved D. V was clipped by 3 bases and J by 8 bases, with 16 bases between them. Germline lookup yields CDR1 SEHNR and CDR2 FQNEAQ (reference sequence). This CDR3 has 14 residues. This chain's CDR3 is CASSLMGEGRGYTF. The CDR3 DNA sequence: TGTGCCAGCAGCTTGATGGGAGAGGGTCGGGGCTACACCTTC.

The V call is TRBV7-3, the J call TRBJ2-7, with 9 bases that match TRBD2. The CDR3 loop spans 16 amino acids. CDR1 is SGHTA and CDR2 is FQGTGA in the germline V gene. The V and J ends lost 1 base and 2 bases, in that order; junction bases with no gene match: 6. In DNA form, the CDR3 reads TGTGCCAGCAGCTTAAACGGCGGGAGGGGGGCCTACGAGCAGTACTTC. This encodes CASSLNGGRGAYEQYF.

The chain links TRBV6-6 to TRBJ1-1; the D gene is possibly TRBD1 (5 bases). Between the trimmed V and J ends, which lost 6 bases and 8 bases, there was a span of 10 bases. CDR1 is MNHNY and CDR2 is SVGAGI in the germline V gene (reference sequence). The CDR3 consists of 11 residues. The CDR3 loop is CASRQKGEAFF. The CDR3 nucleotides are TGTGCCAGCAGGCAAAAGGGGGAAGCTTTCTTT.

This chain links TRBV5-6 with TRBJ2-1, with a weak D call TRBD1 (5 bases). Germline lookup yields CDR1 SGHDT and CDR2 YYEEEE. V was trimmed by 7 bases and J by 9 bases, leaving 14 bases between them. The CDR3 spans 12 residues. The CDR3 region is CASGLQGTEQFF. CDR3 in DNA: TGTGCCAGCGGCCTGCAGGGCACTGAGCAGTTCTTC.

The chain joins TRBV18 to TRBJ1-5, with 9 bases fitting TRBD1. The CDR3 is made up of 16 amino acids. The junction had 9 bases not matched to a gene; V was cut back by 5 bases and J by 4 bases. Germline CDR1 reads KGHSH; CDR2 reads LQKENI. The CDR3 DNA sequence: TGTGCCAGCTCAGACAGGGGGTTTCTCCCGAATCAGCCCCAGCATTTT. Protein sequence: CASSDRGFLPNQPQHF.

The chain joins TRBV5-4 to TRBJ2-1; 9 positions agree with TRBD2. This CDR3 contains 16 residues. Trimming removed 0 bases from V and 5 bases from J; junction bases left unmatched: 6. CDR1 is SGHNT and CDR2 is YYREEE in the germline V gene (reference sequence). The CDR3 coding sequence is TGTGCCAGCAGCTTGGGGATTAGCGGGAGAAACAATGAGCAGTTCTTC. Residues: CASSLGISGRNNEQFF.

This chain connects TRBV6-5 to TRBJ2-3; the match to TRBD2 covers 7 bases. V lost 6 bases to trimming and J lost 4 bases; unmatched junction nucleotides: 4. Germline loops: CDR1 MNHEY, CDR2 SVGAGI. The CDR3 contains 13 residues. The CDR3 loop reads CASSRGGADTQYF. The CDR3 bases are TGTGCCAGCAGCCGCGGGGGTGCAGATACGCAGTATTTT.

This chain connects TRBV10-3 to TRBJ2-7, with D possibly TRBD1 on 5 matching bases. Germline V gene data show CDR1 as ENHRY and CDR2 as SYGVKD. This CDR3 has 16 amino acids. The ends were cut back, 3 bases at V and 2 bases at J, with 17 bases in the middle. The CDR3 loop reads CAISDGFGAGPYEQYF. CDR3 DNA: TGTGCCATCAGTGATGGTTTTGGGGCAGGGCCCTACGAGCAGTACTTC.

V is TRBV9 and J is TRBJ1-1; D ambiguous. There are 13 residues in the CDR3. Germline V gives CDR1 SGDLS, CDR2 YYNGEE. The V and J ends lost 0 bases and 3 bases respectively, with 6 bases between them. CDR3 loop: CASSVVDDTEAFF. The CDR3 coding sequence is TGTGCCAGCAGCGTAGTAGATGACACTGAAGCTTTCTTT.

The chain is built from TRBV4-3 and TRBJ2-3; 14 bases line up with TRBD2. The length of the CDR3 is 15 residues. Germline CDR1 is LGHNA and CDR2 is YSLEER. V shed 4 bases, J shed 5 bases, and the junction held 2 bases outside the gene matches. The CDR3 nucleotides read TGCGCCAGCAGCCCCGGGACTAGCGGGAGAGATACGCAGTATTTT. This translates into CASSPGTSGRDTQYF.

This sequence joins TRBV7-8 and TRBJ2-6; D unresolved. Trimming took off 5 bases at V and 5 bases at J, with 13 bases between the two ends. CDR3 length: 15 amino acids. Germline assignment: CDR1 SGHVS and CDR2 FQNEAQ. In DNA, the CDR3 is TGTGCCAGCAGCCCCATACGACTCTGGGCCAACGTCCTGACTTTC. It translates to CASSPIRLWANVLTF. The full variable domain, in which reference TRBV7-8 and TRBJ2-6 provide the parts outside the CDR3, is GAGVSQSPRYKVAKRGQDVALRCDPISGHVSLFWYQQALGQGPEFLTYFQNEAQLDKSGLPSDRFFAERPEGSVSTLKIQRTQQEDSAVYLCASSPIRLWANVLTFGAGSRLTVL.

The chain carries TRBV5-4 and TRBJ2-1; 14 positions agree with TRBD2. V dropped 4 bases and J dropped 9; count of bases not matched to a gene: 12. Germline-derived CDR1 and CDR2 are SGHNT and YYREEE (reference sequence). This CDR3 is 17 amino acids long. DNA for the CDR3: TGTGCCAGCAGCCCCCTACCGGGACTAGCGGGGGTTATTGAGCAGTTCTTC. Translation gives CASSPLPGLAGVIEQFF.

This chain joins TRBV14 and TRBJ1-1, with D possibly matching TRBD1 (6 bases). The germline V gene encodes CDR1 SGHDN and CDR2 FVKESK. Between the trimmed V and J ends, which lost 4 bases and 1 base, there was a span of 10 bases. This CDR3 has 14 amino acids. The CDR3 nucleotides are TGTGCCAGCAGCCGAACGGGACAGAACACTGAAGCTTTCTTT. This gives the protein CASSRTGQNTEAFF.

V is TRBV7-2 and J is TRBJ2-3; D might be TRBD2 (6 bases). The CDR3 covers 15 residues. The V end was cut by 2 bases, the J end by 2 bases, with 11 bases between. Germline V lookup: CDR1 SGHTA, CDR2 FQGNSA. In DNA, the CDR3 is TGTGCCAGCAGCTTATCGAGGGACTTCACAGATACGCAGTATTTT. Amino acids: CASSLSRDFTDTQYF.

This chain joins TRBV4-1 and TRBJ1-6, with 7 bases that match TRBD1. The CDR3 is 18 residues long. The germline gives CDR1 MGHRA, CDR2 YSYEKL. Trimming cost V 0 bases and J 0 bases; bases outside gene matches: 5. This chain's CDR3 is CASSQDPGTVSYNSPLHF. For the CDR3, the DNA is TGCGCCAGCAGCCAAGATCCCGGGACAGTCTCCTATAATTCACCCCTCCACTTT.